What follows is one TCR beta chain and its context. Its specificity is not known. The data belong to a study of OX40 agonist ivuxolimab in advanced cancers. Study-level information: Patients with hepatocellular carcinoma, melanoma, renal cell or head and neck cancer made up the dose-escalation patients. Subjects had a mean age of around 63 years, with a range of 23 to 79; around 83% were male. Three patients had partial responses: one hepatocellular carcinoma, two cutaneous melanoma.

Study-wide points: More expanded clones were seen, on average, in CD8+ T cells than in CD4+.

TCRdb's copy holds only in-frame clones and misses some; the assay was immunoSEQ multiplex PCR. The table has around 60,000 clones, about 90% seen once. This sample comprised CD4+ or CD8+ T cells sorted from blood, obtained in a trial of the OX40 agonist ivuxolimab. The clonotype originates from an adult with an advanced solid tumor such as melanoma, head and neck, liver or kidney cancer.

CDR3 DNA sequence: TGTGCCAGCTCACCCGGGGTCGACACCGGGGAGCTGTTTTTT. This translates into CASSPGVDTGELFF. V gene TRBV18 combines with J gene TRBJ2-2; D perhaps matches TRBD2 (5 bases). The V end was cut by 3 bases, the J end by 3 bases, with 8 bases between. Germline-derived CDR1 and CDR2 are KGHSH and LQKENI. This CDR3 has 14 residues.